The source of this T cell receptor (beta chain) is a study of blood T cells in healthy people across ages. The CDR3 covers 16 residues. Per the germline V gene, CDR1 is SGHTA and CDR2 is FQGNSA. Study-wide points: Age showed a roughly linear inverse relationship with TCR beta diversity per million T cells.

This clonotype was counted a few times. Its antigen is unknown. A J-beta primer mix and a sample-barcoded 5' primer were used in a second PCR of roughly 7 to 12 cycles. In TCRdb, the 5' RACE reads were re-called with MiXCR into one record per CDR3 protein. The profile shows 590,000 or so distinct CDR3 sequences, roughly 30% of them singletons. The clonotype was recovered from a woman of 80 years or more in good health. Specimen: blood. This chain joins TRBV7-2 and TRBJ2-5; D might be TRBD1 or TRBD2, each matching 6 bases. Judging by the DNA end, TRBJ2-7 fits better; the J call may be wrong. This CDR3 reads CASSLAGGRLTYEQYF. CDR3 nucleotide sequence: TGTGCCAGCAGCTTAGCCGGGGGCCGCCTTACCTACGAGCAGTACTTC.